The sequence of this T cell receptor beta chain was determined in a study of blood T cell repertoires in COVID-19. Overall study context: Nucleic acid was either cDNA or gDNA, and it came from T cells, B-cell-depleted T cells, or PBMCs.

Germline V gene lookup returns CDR1 MDHEN and CDR2 SYDVKM. The CDR3 has 17 residues. The J segment lost 5 bases and the V segment lost 7 bases, leaving 16 bases of the junction unmatched. Participants spanned ages about 18 to 89 years and resided in 20 to 30 US areas. Original data processing: Quantification of nucleated cells was approximated via reference gene primer amplification. Using immunoSEQ multiplex PCR, the repertoire was profiled, and TCRdb retains in-frame clones only, with some absent. V, J and clone size are taken as reported in that table, and D and trimming were inferred from the DNA itself. The sample holds 270,000 or so clones, more than 70% seen once.

The receptor's source is a woman aged 40-49 years with acute COVID-19. V is TRBV28 and J is TRBJ1-5, with 8 bases lining up with TRBD1. Sequenced input: PBMCs or T cells enriched from blood (not recorded which). The CDR3 spells CASTPLQKQGVDQPQHF. CDR3 DNA: TGTGCCAGCACTCCGCTCCAGAAACAGGGGGTAGATCAGCCCCAGCATTTT.